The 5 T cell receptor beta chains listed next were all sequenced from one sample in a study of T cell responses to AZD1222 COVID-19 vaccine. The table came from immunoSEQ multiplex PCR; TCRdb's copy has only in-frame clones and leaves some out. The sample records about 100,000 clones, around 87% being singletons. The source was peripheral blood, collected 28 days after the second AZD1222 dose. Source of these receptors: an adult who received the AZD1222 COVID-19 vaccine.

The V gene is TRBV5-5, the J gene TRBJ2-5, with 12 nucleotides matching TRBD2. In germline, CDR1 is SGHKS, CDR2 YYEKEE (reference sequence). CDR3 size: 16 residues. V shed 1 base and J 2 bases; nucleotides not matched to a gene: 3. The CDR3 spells CASSLTSGGPQETQYF. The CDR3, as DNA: TGTGCCAGCAGCTTGACTAGCGGGGGGCCGCAAGAGACCCAGTACTTC.

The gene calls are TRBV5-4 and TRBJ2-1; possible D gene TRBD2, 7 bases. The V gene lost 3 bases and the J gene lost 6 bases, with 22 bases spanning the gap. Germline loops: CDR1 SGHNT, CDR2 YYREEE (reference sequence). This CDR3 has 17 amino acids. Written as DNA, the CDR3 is TGTGCCAGCAGCTCGCCGGCCGGGGGCGGGGAGGGCAATGAGCAGTTCTTC. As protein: CASSSPAGGGEGNEQFF.

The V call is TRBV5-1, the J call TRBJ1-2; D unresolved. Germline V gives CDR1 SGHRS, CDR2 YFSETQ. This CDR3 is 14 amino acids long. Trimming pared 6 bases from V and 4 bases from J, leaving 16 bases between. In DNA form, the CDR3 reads TGCGCCAGCACCCAGGCCCTGGGATCCTATGGCTACACCTTC. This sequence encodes CASTQALGSYGYTF.

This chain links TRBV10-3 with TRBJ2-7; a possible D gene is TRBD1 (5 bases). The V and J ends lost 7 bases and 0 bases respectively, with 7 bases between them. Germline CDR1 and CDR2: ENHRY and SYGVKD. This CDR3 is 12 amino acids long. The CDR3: CAIKDTSYEQYF. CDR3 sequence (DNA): TGTGCCATCAAGGACACCTCCTACGAGCAGTACTTC.

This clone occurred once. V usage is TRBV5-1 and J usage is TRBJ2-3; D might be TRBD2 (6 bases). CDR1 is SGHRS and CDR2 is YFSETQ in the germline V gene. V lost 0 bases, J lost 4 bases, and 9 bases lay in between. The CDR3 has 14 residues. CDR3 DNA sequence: TGCGCCAGCAGCTTGGTCGGGGGAGCAGATACGCAGTATTTT. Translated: CASSLVGGADTQYF. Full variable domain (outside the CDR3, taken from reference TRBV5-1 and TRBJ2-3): KAGVTQTPRYLIKTRGQQVTLSCSPISGHRSVSWYQQTPGQGLQFLFEYFSETQRNKGNFPGRFSGRQFSNSRSEMNVSTLELGDSALYLCASSLVGGADTQYFGPGTRLTVL.